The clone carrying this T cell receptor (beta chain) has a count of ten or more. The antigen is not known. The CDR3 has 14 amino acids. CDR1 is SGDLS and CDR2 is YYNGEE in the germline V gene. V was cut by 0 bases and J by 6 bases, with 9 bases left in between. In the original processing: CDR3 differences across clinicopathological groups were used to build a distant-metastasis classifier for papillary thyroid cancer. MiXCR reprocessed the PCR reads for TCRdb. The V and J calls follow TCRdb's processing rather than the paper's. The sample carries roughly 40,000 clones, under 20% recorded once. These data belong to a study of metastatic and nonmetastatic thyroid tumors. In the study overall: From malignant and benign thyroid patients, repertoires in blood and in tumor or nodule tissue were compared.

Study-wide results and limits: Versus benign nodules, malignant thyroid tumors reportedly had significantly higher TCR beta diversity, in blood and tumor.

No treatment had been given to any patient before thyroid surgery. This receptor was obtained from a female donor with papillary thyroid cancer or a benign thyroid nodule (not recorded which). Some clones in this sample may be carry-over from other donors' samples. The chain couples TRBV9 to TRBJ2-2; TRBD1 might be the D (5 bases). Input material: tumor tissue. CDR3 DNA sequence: TGTGCCAGCAGCGTAGGCAGGGTCTCCGGGGAGCTGTTTTTT. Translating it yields CASSVGRVSGELFF.